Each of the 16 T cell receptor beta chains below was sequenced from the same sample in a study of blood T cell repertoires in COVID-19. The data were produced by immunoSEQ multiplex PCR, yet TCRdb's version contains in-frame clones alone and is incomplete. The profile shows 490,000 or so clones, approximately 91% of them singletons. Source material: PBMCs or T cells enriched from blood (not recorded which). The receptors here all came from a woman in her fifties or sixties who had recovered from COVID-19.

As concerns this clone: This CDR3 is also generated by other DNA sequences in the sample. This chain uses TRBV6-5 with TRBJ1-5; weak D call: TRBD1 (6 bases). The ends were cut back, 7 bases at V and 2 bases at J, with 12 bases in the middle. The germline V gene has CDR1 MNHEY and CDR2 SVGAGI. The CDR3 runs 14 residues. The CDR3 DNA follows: TGTGCCAGCACCCCACGACAGGGCAATCAGCCCCAGCATTTT. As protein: CASTPRQGNQPQHF.

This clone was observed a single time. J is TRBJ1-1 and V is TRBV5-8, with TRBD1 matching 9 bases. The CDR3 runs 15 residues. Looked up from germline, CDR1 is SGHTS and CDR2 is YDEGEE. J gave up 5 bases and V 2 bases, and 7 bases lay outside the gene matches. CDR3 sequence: CASSFPGTGRTEAFF. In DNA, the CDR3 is TGTGCCAGCAGCTTCCCCGGGACAGGGAGGACTGAAGCTTTCTTT.

The CDR3 protein is CASGGGAMVEQFF. CDR3 sequence (DNA): TGTGCCAGCGGCGGGGGGGCAATGGTTGAGCAGTTCTTC. The V call is TRBV2, the J call TRBJ2-1, with TRBD2 identical over 9 bases. This CDR3 comprises 13 residues. The V gene end was trimmed by 8 bases and the J gene end by 9 bases; junction bases not matched to a gene: 8. Germline CDR1 SNHLY, CDR2 FYNNEI.

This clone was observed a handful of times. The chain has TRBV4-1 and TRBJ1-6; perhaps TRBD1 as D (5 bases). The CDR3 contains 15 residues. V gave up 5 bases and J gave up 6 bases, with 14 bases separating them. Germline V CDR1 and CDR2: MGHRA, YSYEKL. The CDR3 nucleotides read TGCGCCAGCAGCTTAGGGGCAGTAGGTAATTCACCCCTCCACTTT. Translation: CASSLGAVGNSPLHF.

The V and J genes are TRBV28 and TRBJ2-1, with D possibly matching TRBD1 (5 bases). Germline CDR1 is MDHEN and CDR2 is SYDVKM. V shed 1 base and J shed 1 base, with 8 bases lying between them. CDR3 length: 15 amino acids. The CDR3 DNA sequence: TGTGCCAGCAGTTTATTCCAGGGTTCCTACAATGAGCAGTTCTTC. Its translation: CASSLFQGSYNEQFF.

CDR3: CARGFRGRSQHF. CDR3 nucleotides: TGTGCCAGGGGGTTTAGGGGTCGATCCCAGCATTTT. The chain employs TRBV7-4 and TRBJ1-5, with a weak D call TRBD1 (5 bases). V lost 9 bases and J 11 bases, leaving 17 bases between the germline ends. The CDR3 spans 12 residues. Germline V lookup: CDR1 SGHVT, CDR2 SQSDAQ.

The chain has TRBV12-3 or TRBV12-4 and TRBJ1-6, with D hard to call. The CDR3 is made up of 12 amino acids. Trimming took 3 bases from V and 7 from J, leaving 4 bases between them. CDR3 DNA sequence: TGTGCCAGCAGTTTCGTCAATTCACCCCTCCACTTT. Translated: CASSFVNSPLHF.

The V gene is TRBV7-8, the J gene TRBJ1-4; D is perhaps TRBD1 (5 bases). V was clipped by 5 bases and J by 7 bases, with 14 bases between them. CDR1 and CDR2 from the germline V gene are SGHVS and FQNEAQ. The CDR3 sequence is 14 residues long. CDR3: CASSIGGVGEKLFF. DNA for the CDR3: TGTGCCAGCAGCATCGGGGGGGTCGGTGAAAAACTGTTTTTT.

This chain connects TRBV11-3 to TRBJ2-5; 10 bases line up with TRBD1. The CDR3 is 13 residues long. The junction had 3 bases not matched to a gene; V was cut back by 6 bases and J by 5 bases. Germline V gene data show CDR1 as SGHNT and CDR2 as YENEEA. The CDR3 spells CASSPDRGETQYF. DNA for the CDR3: TGTGCCAGCAGTCCGGACAGGGGGGAGACCCAGTACTTC.

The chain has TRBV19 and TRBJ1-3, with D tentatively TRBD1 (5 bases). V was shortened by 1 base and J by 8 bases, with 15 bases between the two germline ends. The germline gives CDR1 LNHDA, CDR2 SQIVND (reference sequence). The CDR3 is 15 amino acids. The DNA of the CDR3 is TGTGCCAGTAGTATAGGGGCAGGTCCGGGGGACACCATATATTTT. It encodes CASSIGAGPGDTIYF.

The CDR3 reads CASSAGGTGDGYGYTF. The CDR3 DNA follows: TGTGCCAGCAGCGCCGGGGGGACAGGGGATGGATATGGCTACACCTTC. This chain links TRBV9 with TRBJ1-2, with 10 bases matching TRBD1. Germline values: CDR1 SGDLS, CDR2 YYNGEE. V dropped 3 bases and J dropped 5; count of bases not matched to a gene: 10. The CDR3 totals 16 residues.

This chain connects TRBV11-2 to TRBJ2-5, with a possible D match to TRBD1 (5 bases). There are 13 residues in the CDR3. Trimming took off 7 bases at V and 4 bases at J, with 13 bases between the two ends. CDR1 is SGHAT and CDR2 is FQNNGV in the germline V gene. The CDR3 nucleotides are TGTGCCAGCAACACCCAGGGTAGAGAGACCCAGTACTTC. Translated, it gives CASNTQGRETQYF. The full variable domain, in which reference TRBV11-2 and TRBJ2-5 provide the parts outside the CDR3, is EAGVAQSPRYKIIEKRQSVAFWCNPISGHATLYWYQQILGQGPKLLIQFQNNGVVDDSQLPKDRFSAERLKGVDSTLKIQPAKLEDSAVYLCASNTQGRETQYFGPGTRLLVL.

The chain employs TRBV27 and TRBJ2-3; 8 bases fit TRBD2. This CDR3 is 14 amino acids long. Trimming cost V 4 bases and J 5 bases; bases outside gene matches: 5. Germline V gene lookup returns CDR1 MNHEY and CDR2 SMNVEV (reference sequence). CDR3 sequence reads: CASSSGGALDTQYF. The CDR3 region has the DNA TGTGCCAGCAGTTCCGGGGGGGCCTTAGATACGCAGTATTTT.

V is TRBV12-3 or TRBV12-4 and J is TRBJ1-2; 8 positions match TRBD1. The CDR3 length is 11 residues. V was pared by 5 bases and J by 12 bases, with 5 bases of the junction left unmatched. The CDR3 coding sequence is TGTGCCAGCAGTCCGACAGGGGAAGACACCTTC. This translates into CASSPTGEDTF.

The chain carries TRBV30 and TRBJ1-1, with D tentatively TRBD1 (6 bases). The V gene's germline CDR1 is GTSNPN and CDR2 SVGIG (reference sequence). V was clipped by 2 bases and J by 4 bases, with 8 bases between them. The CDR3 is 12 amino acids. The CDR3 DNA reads TGTGCCTGGAGTAGGGGGTTCACTGAAGCTTTCTTT. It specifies CAWSRGFTEAFF. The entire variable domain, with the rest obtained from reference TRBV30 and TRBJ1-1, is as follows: SQTIHQWPATLVQPVGSPLSLECTVEGTSNPNLYWYRQAAGRGLQLLFYSVGIGQISSEVPQNLSASRPQDRQFILSSKKLLLSDSGFYLCAWSRGFTEAFFGQGTRLTVV.

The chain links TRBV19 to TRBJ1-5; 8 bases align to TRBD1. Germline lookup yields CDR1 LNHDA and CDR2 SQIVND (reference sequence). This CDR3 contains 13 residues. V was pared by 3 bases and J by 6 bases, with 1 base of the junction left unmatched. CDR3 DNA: TGTGCCAGTAGTATGACAGGGGTTCAGCCCCAGCATTTT. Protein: CASSMTGVQPQHF.